The 25 T cell receptor beta chains below come from one sample, sequenced in a study of shared T cell receptors in the human thymus. The data were produced by immunoSEQ multiplex PCR, yet TCRdb's version contains in-frame clones alone and is incomplete. The sample has hundreds of thousands of clones, 95% seen once; the top ten hold around 0.019%. The sequenced sample was thymocytes. The receptors stem from a human donor.

J is TRBJ2-3 and V is TRBV7-9; a weak D match, TRBD2 (6 bases). The CDR3 has 15 residues. Germline CDR1 reads SEHNR; CDR2 reads FQNEAQ (reference sequence). V shed 7 bases and J shed 4 bases, with 18 bases lying between them. The CDR3 region is CASTFQDKRADTQYF. The CDR3 nucleotides are TGTGCCAGCACCTTTCAGGACAAGCGGGCAGATACGCAGTATTTT.

V is TRBV7-8 and J is TRBJ1-2, with a weak D call TRBD1 (6 bases). Germline CDR1 reads SGHVS; CDR2 reads FQNEAQ. V was clipped by 5 bases and J by 8 bases, with 15 bases between them. This CDR3 has 13 amino acids. The CDR3 sequence: CASSPGAGRGYTF. The CDR3 bases are TGTGCCAGCAGCCCAGGGGCGGGGAGAGGCTACACCTTC.

The J gene is TRBJ1-3, the V gene TRBV2, with 9 positions matching TRBD1. V trimming: 9 bases; J trimming: 1 base; junction bases outside the gene matches: 7. CDR1 is SNHLY and CDR2 is FYNNEI in the germline V gene. The CDR3 runs to 15 residues. CDR3: CARNLGQGSGNTIYF. CDR3 nucleotide sequence: TGTGCCAGGAACCTCGGACAGGGGTCTGGAAACACCATATATTTT.

The rearrangement links TRBV6-1 to TRBJ2-1; 7 bases fit TRBD2. The CDR3 length is 13 residues. The V and J ends lost 2 bases and 7 bases, in that order; junction bases with no gene match: 2. The germline V gene has CDR1 MNHNS and CDR2 SASEGT. In nucleotides, the CDR3 is TGTGCCAGCAGTGAAACAGCGGGGAATGAGCAGTTCTTC. It translates to CASSETAGNEQFF.

The rearrangement uses TRBV7-9 and TRBJ2-5; D assignment may be TRBD1 or TRBD2 (5 bases each). The J call may be in error: the DNA end matches TRBJ2-7 better. The CDR3 loop spans 16 amino acids. CDR1 and CDR2 (germline): SEHNR, FQNEAQ (reference sequence). The CDR3: CASSSGHGWKHYEQYF. The CDR3 nucleotides are TGTGCCAGCAGCTCGGGGCACGGGTGGAAACACTACGAGCAGTACTTC.

Only one count was recorded for this clone. The CDR3 reads CASSPINQGRETQYF. DNA for the CDR3: TGCGCCAGCAGCCCGATCAACCAGGGCCGGGAGACCCAGTACTTC. The chain has TRBV5-1 and TRBJ2-5; D might be TRBD1 (5 bases). The ends were cut back, 4 bases at V and 5 bases at J, with 18 bases in the middle. The CDR3 runs 15 residues. The germline V gene has CDR1 SGHRS and CDR2 YFSETQ.

A single count supports this clone. V usage is TRBV10-3 and J usage is TRBJ1-5, with 9 positions matching TRBD1. Germline lookup yields CDR1 ENHRY and CDR2 SYGVKD. V shed 9 bases and J 1 base; nucleotides not matched to a gene: 10. The CDR3 totals 16 residues. The CDR3 sequence: CAINGQGPASNQPQHF. In DNA, the CDR3 is TGTGCCATTAACGGACAGGGGCCCGCCAGCAATCAGCCCCAGCATTTT.

V and J are TRBV7-9 and TRBJ1-5; possible D gene TRBD1, 6 bases. Trimming left V 5 bases short and J 4 bases short, with 18 bases between. Germline V lookup: CDR1 SEHNR, CDR2 FQNEAQ (reference sequence). The CDR3 has 16 amino acids. The CDR3 spells CASSPPGDRKNQPQHF. The CDR3 DNA follows: TGTGCCAGCAGCCCCCCGGGCGACAGGAAGAATCAGCCCCAGCATTTT.

The V gene is TRBV14, the J gene TRBJ1-3, with TRBD1 matching 10 bases. With V trimmed by 0 bases and J by 0 bases, 14 bases remained unmatched. Germline V CDR1 and CDR2: SGHDN, FVKESK. This CDR3 spans 21 amino acids. This CDR3 is CASSQEGLGTGVFSSGNTIYF. CDR3 DNA sequence: TGTGCCAGCAGCCAAGAAGGGTTGGGGACAGGGGTTTTCAGCTCTGGAAACACCATATATTTT.

The rearrangement links TRBV29-1 to TRBJ2-1; 10 positions agree with TRBD2. Trimming took 4 bases from V and 7 from J; bases not matched to a gene: 13. The CDR3 extends over 16 amino acids. The germline gives CDR1 SQVTM, CDR2 ANQGSEA. Written as DNA, the CDR3 is TGCAGCGTTGTCCCGCTCTTTAGCGGGAGGAAAAATGAGCAGTTCTTC. This translates into CSVVPLFSGRKNEQFF.

The rearrangement joins TRBV6-5 to TRBJ2-3, with 9 nucleotides matching TRBD1. Germline CDR1 and CDR2: MNHEY and SVGAGI. J was trimmed by 6 bases and V by 4 bases; bases with no gene match: 11. CDR3 size: 16 residues. CDR3 amino acids: CASSSGTGRRFDTQYF. The CDR3 nucleotides are TGTGCCAGCAGTTCCGGGACAGGGAGGCGTTTTGATACGCAGTATTTT.

The CDR3 DNA reads TGTGCCAGCCCAAAGATGTTCTATGGCTACACCTTC. It codes for CASPKMFYGYTF. The chain is built from TRBV27 and TRBJ1-2; D remains ambiguous. The V and J ends lost 8 bases and 4 bases respectively, with 11 bases between them. CDR3 length: 12 residues. Germline CDR1 and CDR2: MNHEY and SMNVEV (reference sequence).

This chain uses TRBV7-3 with TRBJ2-3; TRBD2 might be the D (5 bases). CDR1 SGHTA and CDR2 FQGTGA come from the germline V gene. This CDR3 has 14 amino acids. V lost 3 bases, J lost 1 base, and 8 bases lay in between. The DNA of the CDR3 is TGTGCCAGCAGCTTCCGGACTGGCACAGATACGCAGTATTTT. Translation gives CASSFRTGTDTQYF.

The rearrangement uses TRBV2 and TRBJ2-1; 11 bases fit TRBD2. Germline V gene sequence: CDR1 SNHLY, CDR2 FYNNEI. The CDR3 length is 13 residues. Losses at the gene ends were 7 bases for V and 9 bases for J; bases not matched to a gene: 5. CDR3 sequence reads: CASNRLAGLEQFF. The CDR3, as DNA: TGTGCCAGCAATAGACTAGCGGGACTTGAGCAGTTCTTC.

The chain is built from TRBV4-3 and TRBJ2-3; a possible D gene is TRBD2 (5 bases). Deletions cut 1 base from V and 0 bases from J, with 11 bases between. Germline V gene data show CDR1 as LGHNA and CDR2 as YSLEER. This CDR3 has 16 residues. The CDR3 DNA is TGCGCCAGCAGCCAAGGGCGACTAACTAGCACAGATACGCAGTATTTT. This translates into CASSQGRLTSTDTQYF.

This clone has only one observation. The DNA for the CDR3 is TGTGCCAGCAGCCCCCAAAAGGAGCGGGAGGCCCAATCCTCCTACGAGCAGTACTTC. Its translation: CASSPQKEREAQSSYEQYF. The chain has TRBV7-2 and TRBJ2-7, with 9 bases matching TRBD2. The CDR3 consists of 19 residues. After removal of 5 bases from V and 0 bases from J, the junction contained 17 bases not matched to a gene. Germline V gene sequence: CDR1 SGHTA, CDR2 FQGNSA.

The chain couples TRBV5-1 to TRBJ2-7; 8 nucleotides line up with TRBD2. With 1 base clipped from V and 3 bases from J, the junction kept 21 bases outside the gene matches. The CDR3 covers 20 residues. Germline lookup yields CDR1 SGHRS and CDR2 YFSETQ. The CDR3 region is CASSLRFRAPQAGESYEQYF. The CDR3 coding sequence is TGCGCCAGCAGCTTGAGGTTCAGGGCCCCCCAAGCGGGAGAAAGCTACGAGCAGTACTTC.

J is TRBJ1-5 and V is TRBV7-6; tentative D call: TRBD1 (6 bases). The CDR3 extends over 15 amino acids. Germline values: CDR1 SGHVS, CDR2 FNYEAQ. The V and J ends lost 1 base and 6 bases respectively, with 13 bases between them. The CDR3 loop reads CASSLEGRGGQPQHF. The CDR3 DNA reads as TGTGCCAGCAGCTTAGAGGGCAGGGGTGGTCAGCCCCAGCATTTT.

V gene TRBV28 combines with J gene TRBJ2-2, with a weak D call TRBD2 (5 bases). The CDR3 length is 15 residues. V lost 5 bases and J 5 bases, leaving 15 bases between the germline ends. The germline gives CDR1 MDHEN, CDR2 SYDVKM. CDR3 DNA: TGTGCCAGCAGTCCCAAGGGAGTATGGACCGGGGAGCTGTTTTTT. Translating it yields CASSPKGVWTGELFF.

This chain links TRBV9 with TRBJ2-1, with D tentatively TRBD2 (5 bases). V was shortened by 4 bases and J by 4 bases, with 12 bases between the two germline ends. Germline lookup yields CDR1 SGDLS and CDR2 YYNGEE. The CDR3 has 14 residues. CDR3 in DNA: TGTGCCAGCAGCCCGGGATATGGTTACAATGAGCAGTTCTTC. Protein sequence: CASSPGYGYNEQFF.

The J gene is TRBJ1-2, the V gene TRBV7-3, with D uncertain. V was shortened by 3 bases and J by 5 bases, with 10 bases between the two germline ends. CDR1 is SGHTA, CDR2 FQGTGA, per germline. The CDR3 has 13 residues. CDR3 loop: CASSFLRGYGYTF. The DNA of the CDR3 is TGTGCCAGCAGCTTCCTACGGGGTTATGGCTACACCTTC.

The V call is TRBV28, the J call TRBJ2-1; a weak D match, TRBD2 (6 bases). The CDR3 has 12 amino acids. V shed 7 bases and J shed 10 bases, with 14 bases lying between them. The germline V gene encodes CDR1 MDHEN and CDR2 SYDVKM. The chain's CDR3 is CASTVSGWEQFF. The CDR3 DNA is TGTGCCAGCACGGTTAGCGGCTGGGAGCAGTTCTTC. Complete variable domain (other parts from reference TRBV28 and TRBJ2-1): DVKVTQSSRYLVKRTGEKVFLECVQDMDHENMFWYRQDPGLGLRLIYFSYDVKMKEKGDIPEGYSVSREKKERFSLILESASTNQTSMYLCASTVSGWEQFFGPGTRLTVL.

DNA of the CDR3: TGTGCCAGCAGTCCCGACAGGGCGAAATCCTACGAGCAGTACTTC. Amino acids: CASSPDRAKSYEQYF. The rearrangement uses TRBV27 and TRBJ2-7, with 7 bases fitting TRBD1. Germline V lookup: CDR1 MNHEY, CDR2 SMNVEV (reference sequence). The CDR3 totals 15 residues. V shed 5 bases and J 1 base; nucleotides not matched to a gene: 8.

The chain employs TRBV5-1 and TRBJ2-7, with D unresolved. CDR3 length equals 16 residues. V gave up 0 bases and J gave up 3 bases, with 16 bases separating them. Germline lookup yields CDR1 SGHRS and CDR2 YFSETQ. The CDR3 loop is CASSLGPKSHLYEQYF. The DNA for the CDR3 is TGCGCCAGCAGCTTGGGTCCGAAGTCTCACCTCTACGAGCAGTACTTC.

The gene calls are TRBV5-1 and TRBJ2-2, with TRBD2 matching over 8 bases. CDR1 SGHRS and CDR2 YFSETQ come from the germline V gene. V was clipped by 0 bases and J by 6 bases; unmatched bases: 13. This CDR3 has 18 amino acids. The CDR3 spells CASSLEVGERESAGELFF. CDR3 sequence (DNA): TGCGCCAGCAGCTTGGAAGTCGGGGAGCGGGAGAGTGCCGGGGAGCTGTTTTTT.